The source of this T cell receptor beta chain is a study of T cells in Graves' hyperthyroidism and ophthalmopathy. Regarding the study as a whole: Ophthalmopathy prediction by the model preceded onset by a median about 6 months.

RNA transcripts provided the source from which TCR beta CDR3 regions were amplified. TCR CDR3 regions were first amplified by RT-PCR with HTBI primers. Via MiXCR, TCRdb re-called the multiplex PCR reads, giving one row per CDR3 protein. The sample contains around 520,000 distinct CDR3 sequences, about 15% of which appear only once. This clonotype showed up many times. Antigen unknown. Together with thyroid ultrasound, orbital computed tomography, serum thyroxine and TRAb, clinical symptoms were used for diagnoses. V was pared by 5 bases and J by 5 bases, with 15 bases between. Germline V gene data show CDR1 as SNHLY and CDR2 as FYNNEI. The CDR3 runs to 14 residues.

The rearrangement uses TRBV2 and TRBJ1-1, with TRBD1 as a possible D gene (5 bases). The source of this sequence is a woman in her late teens or twenties with Graves' hyperthyroidism. Material for sequencing was blood. The CDR3 region has the DNA TGTGCCAGCAGTCTACAGGAACGGTGGACTGAAGCTTTCTTT. Protein sequence: CASSLQERWTEAFF.